This T cell receptor (beta chain) derives from a study of shared clonotypes between healthy human individuals. Study overall: Those who served as donors were a couple of women and a few men between the ages of 18 and 49. General study points: Shared clonotypes across all four donors exceeded non-shared ones in generation probability.

As to this clone: What it binds is not known.

Investigators divided CD4+ cells into CD45RA+ naive and CD45RA-negative memory subsets. It was 200 to 250 ng DNA, around 32,000 T cell genomes, that sorted-subset replicate PCRs used. Sequencing used immunoSEQ multiplex PCR; TCRdb keeps in-frame clones, though not all of them. The sample contains approximately 2.5 million clones, over 85% of which appear only once. The sample consisted of naive CD4+ T cells from PBMCs. Subset meaning: CD45RA+ positively selected. The sequence was collected from a man younger than 35 in good health. Some clones in this sample may be carry-over from other donors' samples.

The CDR3 loop reads CASTQSGSKETQYF. The CDR3 DNA sequence: TGCGCCAGCACCCAATCCGGGTCCAAAGAGACCCAGTACTTC. V and J are TRBV5-1 and TRBJ2-5; no definite D call. Per the germline V gene, CDR1 is SGHRS and CDR2 is YFSETQ. This CDR3 spans 14 amino acids. Trimming removed 6 bases from V and 3 bases from J, with 15 bases in between.